The 5 T cell receptor beta chains below all came from one sample that was sequenced in a study of a mutant IDH1 vaccine in newly diagnosed glioma. This table comes from immunoSEQ multiplex PCR, and its TCRdb copy is limited to in-frame clones, with some not included. Among approximately 25,000 clones listed, around 93% were seen once. The time point denotes: baseline, week 1 (first vaccination visit). Treatment denoted: pre-vaccination baseline after standard-of-care therapy. The material sequenced was PBMCs, taken from a glioma patient treated with radiotherapy, temozolomide or both. These TCRs come from a man aged 40-49 years with glioma.

The V and J genes are TRBV7-9 and TRBJ2-7; D ambiguous. The CDR3 runs to 11 residues. The germline V gene has CDR1 SEHNR and CDR2 FQNEAQ (reference sequence). V lost 5 bases and J lost 3, with 5 bases in between. CDR3 residues: CASSTYYEQYF. The CDR3 nucleotides are TGTGCCAGCAGCACCTACTACGAGCAGTACTTC. The variable domain in full, with the rest retrieved from reference TRBV7-9 and TRBJ2-7, is DTGVSQNPRHKITKRGQNVTFRCDPISEHNRLYWYRQTLGQGPEFLTYFQNEAQLEKSRLLSDRFSAERPKGSFSTLEIQRTEQGDSAMYLCASSTYYEQYFGPGTRLTVT.

The table lists this clone with a count of one. The genes are TRBV30 and TRBJ1-2; maybe TRBD1 (6 bases). V shed 5 bases and J shed 0 bases, with 7 bases lying between them. Germline lookup yields CDR1 GTSNPN and CDR2 SVGIG (reference sequence). This CDR3 contains 12 residues. The CDR3: CAWEGANYGYTF. CDR3 DNA sequence: TGTGCCTGGGAGGGGGCTAACTATGGCTACACCTTC.

The chain uses TRBV7-3 and TRBJ2-7; D is ambiguous. The CDR3 runs to 13 residues. V was clipped by 5 bases and J by 6 bases, with 14 bases between them. The germline gives CDR1 SGHTA, CDR2 FQGTGA. The CDR3 coding sequence is TGTGCCAGCAGCCTCACTTGGCCGGGCGAGCAGTACTTC. It is translated as CASSLTWPGEQYF.

This chain links TRBV18 with TRBJ2-3; TRBD2 is a possible D gene (6 bases). V was trimmed by 3 bases and J by 1 base, leaving 14 bases between them. Germline CDR1 is KGHSH and CDR2 is LQKENI. The CDR3 consists of 16 residues. CDR3 sequence (DNA): TGTGCCAGCTCACCGGGGCGGGGACTTCGCACAGATACGCAGTATTTT. Translation gives CASSPGRGLRTDTQYF.

The rearrangement joins TRBV7-9 to TRBJ2-7, with D possibly being TRBD1 (5 bases). Between the trimmed V and J ends, which lost 5 bases and 6 bases, there was a span of 11 bases. This CDR3 region has 12 residues. CDR1 SEHNR and CDR2 FQNEAQ come from the germline V gene (reference sequence). CDR3 amino acids: CASSPQAVEQYF. DNA for the CDR3: TGTGCCAGCAGCCCACAGGCGGTCGAGCAGTACTTC.